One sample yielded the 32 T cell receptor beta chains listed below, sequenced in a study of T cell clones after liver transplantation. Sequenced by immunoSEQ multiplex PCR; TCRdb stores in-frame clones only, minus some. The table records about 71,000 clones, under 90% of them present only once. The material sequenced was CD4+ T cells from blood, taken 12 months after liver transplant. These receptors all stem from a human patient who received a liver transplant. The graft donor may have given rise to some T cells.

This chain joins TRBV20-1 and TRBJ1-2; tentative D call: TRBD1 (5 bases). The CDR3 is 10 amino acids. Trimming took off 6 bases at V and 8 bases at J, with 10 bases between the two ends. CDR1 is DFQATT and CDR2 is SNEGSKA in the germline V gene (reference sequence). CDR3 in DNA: TGCAGTGCAGGGAGGGACGGCTACACCTTC. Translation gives CSAGRDGYTF.

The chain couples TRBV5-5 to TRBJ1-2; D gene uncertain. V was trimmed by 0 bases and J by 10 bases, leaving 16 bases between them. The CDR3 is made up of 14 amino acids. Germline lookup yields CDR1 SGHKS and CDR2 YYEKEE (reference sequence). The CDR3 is CASSLERNRIDYTF. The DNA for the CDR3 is TGTGCCAGCAGCTTGGAGCGGAATCGGATCGACTACACCTTC.

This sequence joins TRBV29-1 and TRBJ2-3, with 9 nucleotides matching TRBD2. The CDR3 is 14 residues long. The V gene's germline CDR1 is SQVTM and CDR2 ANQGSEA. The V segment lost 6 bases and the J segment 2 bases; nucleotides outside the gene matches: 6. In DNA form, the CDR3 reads TGCAGCGTCAGAGCGGGAGGAGTCACAGATACGCAGTATTTT. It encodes CSVRAGGVTDTQYF.

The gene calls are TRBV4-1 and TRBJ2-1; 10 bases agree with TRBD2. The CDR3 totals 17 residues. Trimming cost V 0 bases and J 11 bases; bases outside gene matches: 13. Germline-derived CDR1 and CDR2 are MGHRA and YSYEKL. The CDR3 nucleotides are TGCGCCAGCAGCCAAGATCCGAGCGGGAGGGTTTTAGTTAAGCAGTTCTTC. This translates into CASSQDPSGRVLVKQFF.

CDR3 residues: CASSLGTSGRRGEQFF. In DNA form, the CDR3 reads TGTGCCAGCTCACTCGGGACTAGCGGGAGGAGAGGTGAGCAGTTCTTC. The chain uses TRBV18 and TRBJ2-1; 15 nucleotides agree with TRBD2. Germline V lookup: CDR1 KGHSH, CDR2 LQKENI. With 4 bases clipped from V and 9 bases from J, the junction kept 7 bases outside the gene matches. The CDR3 extends over 16 amino acids.

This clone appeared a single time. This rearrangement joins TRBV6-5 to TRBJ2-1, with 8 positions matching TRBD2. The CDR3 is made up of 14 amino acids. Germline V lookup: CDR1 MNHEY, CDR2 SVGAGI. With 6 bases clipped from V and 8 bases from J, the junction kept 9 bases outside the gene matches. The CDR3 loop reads CASSRGLAEYEQFF. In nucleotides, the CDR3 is TGTGCCAGCAGCCGTGGACTAGCCGAGTATGAGCAGTTCTTC.

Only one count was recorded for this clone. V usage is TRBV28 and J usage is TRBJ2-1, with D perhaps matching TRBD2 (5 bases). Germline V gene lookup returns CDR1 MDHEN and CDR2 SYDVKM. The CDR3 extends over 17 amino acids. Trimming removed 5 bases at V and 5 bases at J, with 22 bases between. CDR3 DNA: TGTGCCAGCAGTCCCGGCACATTAGCACTAGAGAACAATGAGCAGTTCTTC. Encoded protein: CASSPGTLALENNEQFF.

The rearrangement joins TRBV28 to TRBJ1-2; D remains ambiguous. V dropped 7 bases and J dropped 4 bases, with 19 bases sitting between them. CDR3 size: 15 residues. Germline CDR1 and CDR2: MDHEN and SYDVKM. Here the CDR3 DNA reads TGTGCCAGCACCATAGAATCGGCGGGTTTCTATGGCTACACCTTC. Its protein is CASTIESAGFYGYTF.

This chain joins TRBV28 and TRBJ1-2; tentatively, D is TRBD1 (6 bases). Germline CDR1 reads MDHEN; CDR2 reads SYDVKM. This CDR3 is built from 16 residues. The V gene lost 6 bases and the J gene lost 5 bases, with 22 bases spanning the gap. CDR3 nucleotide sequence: TGTGCCAGCAGACCGACGGGACACCGAGGGTCGTATGGCTACACCTTC. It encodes CASRPTGHRGSYGYTF.

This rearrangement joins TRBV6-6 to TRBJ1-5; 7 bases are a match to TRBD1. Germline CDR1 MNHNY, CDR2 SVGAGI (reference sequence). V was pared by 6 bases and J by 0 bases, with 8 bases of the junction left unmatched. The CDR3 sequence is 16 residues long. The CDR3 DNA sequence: TGTGCCAGCAGCCCGGGACAGCTGAATAGCAATCAGCCCCAGCATTTT. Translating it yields CASSPGQLNSNQPQHF.

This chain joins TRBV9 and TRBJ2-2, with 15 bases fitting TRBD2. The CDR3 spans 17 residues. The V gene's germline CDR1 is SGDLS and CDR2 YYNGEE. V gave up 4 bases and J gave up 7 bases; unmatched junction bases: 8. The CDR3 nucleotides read TGTGCCAGCAGCCCTAGAGGGACTAGCGGGAGGATCGGGGAGCTGTTTTTT. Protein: CASSPRGTSGRIGELFF.

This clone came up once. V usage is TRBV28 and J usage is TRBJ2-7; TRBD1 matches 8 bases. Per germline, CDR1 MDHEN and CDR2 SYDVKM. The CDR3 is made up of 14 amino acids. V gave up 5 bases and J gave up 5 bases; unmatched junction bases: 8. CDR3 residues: CASSRTGRYNEQYF. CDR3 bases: TGTGCCAGCAGTCGGACAGGGAGGTATAACGAGCAGTACTTC.

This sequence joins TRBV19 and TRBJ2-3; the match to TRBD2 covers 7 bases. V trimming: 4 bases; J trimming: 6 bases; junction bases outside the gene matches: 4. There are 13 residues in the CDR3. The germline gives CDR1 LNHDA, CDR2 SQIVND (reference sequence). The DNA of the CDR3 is TGTGCCAGTAGTAAGGGAGGGACTGATACGCAGTATTTT. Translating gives CASSKGGTDTQYF.

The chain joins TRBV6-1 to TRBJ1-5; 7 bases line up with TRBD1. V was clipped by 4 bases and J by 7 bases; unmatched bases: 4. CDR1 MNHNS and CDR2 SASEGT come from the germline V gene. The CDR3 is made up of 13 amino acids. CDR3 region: CASSGQGGQPQHF. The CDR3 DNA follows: TGTGCCAGCAGTGGACAGGGAGGACAGCCCCAGCATTTT.

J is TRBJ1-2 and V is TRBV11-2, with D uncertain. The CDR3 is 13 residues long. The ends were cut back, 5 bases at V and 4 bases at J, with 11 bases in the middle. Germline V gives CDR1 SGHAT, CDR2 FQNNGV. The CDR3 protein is CASSPGSSYGYTF. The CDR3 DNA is TGTGCCAGCAGCCCGGGGAGTAGCTATGGCTACACCTTC.

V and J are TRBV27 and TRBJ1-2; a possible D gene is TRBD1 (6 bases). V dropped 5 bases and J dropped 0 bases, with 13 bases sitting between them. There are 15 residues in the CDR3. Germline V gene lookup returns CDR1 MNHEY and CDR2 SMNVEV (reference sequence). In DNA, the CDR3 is TGTGCCAGCAGTGGTGGGGGGGCCCCTAACTATGGCTACACCTTC. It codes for CASSGGGAPNYGYTF.

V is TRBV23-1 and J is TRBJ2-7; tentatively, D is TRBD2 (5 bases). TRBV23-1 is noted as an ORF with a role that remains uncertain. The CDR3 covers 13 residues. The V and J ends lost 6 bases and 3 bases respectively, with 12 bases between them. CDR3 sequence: CASRRRSYYEQYF. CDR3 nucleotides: TGCGCCAGCAGGAGGAGGAGTTACTACGAGCAGTACTTC.

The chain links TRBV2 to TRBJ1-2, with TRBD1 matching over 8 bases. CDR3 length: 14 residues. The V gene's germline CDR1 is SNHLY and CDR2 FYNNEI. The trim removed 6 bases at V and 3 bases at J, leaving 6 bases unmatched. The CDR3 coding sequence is TGTGCCAGCAGCCCGACAGGGGTGGACTATGGCTACACCTTC. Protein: CASSPTGVDYGYTF.

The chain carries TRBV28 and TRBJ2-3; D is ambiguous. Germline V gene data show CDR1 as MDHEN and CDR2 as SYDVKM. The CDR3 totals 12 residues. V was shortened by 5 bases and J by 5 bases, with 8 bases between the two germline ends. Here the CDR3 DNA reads TGTGCCAGCAGTGTAAACAGAGATACGCAGTATTTT. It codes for CASSVNRDTQYF.

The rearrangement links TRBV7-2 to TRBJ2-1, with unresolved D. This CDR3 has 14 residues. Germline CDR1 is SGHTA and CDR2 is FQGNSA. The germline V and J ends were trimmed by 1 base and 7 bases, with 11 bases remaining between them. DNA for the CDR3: TGTGCCAGCAGCTTAGAACTTACGCAGAATGAGCAGTTCTTC. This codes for CASSLELTQNEQFF.

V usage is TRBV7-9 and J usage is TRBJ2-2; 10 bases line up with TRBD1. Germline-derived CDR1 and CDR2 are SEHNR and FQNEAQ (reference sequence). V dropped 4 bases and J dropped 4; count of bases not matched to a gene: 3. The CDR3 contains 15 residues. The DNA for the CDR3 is TGTGCCAGCAGCTGGCGGACAGGGGGCACCGGGGAGCTGTTTTTT. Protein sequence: CASSWRTGGTGELFF.

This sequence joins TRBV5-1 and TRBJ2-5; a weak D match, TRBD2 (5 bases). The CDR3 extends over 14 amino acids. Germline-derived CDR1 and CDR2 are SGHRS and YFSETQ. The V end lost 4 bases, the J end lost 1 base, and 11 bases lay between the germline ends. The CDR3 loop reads CASSPQRIQETQYF. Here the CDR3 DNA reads TGCGCCAGCAGCCCCCAGCGGATCCAAGAGACCCAGTACTTC. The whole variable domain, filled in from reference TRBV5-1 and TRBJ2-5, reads KAGVTQTPRYLIKTRGQQVTLSCSPISGHRSVSWYQQTPGQGLQFLFEYFSETQRNKGNFPGRFSGRQFSNSRSEMNVSTLELGDSALYLCASSPQRIQETQYFGPGTRLLVL.

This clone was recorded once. The CDR3 region has the DNA TGTGCCATCAGTACCGGGACAGGGGACGAGCAGTACTTC. Protein sequence: CAISTGTGDEQYF. The chain has TRBV10-3 and TRBJ2-7; TRBD1 matches at 10 bases. Germline V gene sequence: CDR1 ENHRY, CDR2 SYGVKD. V shed 5 bases and J 5 bases; nucleotides not matched to a gene: 3. The CDR3 has 13 amino acids.

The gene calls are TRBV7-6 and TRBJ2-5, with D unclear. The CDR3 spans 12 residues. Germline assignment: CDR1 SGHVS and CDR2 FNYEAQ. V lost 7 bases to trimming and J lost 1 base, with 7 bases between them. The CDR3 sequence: CASTVSQETQYF. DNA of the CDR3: TGTGCCAGCACCGTCTCCCAAGAGACCCAGTACTTC.

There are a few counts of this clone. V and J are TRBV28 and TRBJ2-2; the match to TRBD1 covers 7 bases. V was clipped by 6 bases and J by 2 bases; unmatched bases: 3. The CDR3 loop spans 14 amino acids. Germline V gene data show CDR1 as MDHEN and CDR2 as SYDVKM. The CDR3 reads CASRGTVNTGELFF. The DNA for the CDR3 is TGTGCCAGCAGGGGGACAGTCAACACCGGGGAGCTGTTTTTT.

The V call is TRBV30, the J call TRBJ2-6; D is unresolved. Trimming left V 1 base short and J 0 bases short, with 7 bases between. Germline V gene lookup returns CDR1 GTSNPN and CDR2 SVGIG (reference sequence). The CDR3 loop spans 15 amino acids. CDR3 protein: CAWSDRSSGANVLTF. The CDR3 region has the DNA TGTGCCTGGAGTGACAGATCCTCTGGGGCCAACGTCCTGACTTTC. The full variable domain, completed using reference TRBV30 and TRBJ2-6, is SQTIHQWPATLVQPVGSPLSLECTVEGTSNPNLYWYRQAAGRGLQLLFYSVGIGQISSEVPQNLSASRPQDRQFILSSKKLLLSDSGFYLCAWSDRSSGANVLTFGAGSRLTVL.

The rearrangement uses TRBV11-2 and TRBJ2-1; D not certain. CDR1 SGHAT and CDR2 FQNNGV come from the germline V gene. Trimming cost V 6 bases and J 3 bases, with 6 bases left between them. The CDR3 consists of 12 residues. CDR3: CASSFDYNEQFF. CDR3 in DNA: TGTGCCAGCAGTTTTGACTACAATGAGCAGTTCTTC.

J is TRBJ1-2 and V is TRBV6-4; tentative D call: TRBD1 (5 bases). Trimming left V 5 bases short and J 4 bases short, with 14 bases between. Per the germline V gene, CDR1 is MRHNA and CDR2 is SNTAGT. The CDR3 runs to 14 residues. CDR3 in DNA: TGTGCCAGCAGTACCGGGACGGGGGGCTATGGCTACACCTTC. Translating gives CASSTGTGGYGYTF.

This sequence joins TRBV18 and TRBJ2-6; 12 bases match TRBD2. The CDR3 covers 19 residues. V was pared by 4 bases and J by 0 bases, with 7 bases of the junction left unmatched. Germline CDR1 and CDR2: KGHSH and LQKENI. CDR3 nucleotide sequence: TGTGCCAGCTCACATCCCTCTAGCGGGAGGGCCTCTGGGGCCAACGTCCTGACTTTC. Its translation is CASSHPSSGRASGANVLTF.

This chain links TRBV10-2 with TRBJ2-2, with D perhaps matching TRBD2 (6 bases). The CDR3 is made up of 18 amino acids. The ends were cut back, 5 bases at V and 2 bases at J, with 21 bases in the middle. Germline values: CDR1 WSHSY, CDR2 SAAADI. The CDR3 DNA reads TGCGCCAGCAGTCCGGGGGTAGCGAGGACTTTTAACACCGGGGAGCTGTTTTTT. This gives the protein CASSPGVARTFNTGELFF.

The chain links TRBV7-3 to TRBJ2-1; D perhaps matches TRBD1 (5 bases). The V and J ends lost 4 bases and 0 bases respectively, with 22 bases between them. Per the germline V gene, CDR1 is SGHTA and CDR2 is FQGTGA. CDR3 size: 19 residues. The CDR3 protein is CASSSPIPSAQGSYNEQFF. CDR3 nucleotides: TGTGCCAGCAGCTCCCCGATCCCATCGGCTCAGGGCTCCTACAATGAGCAGTTCTTC.

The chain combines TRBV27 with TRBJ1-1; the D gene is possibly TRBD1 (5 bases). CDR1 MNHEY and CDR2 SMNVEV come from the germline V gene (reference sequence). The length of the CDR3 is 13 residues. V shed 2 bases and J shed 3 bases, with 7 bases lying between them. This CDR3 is CASSLNRYTEAFF. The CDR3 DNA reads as TGTGCCAGCAGTTTAAACAGGTACACTGAAGCTTTCTTT.